Reported below is one TCR beta chain. Its antigen is not known. Amplification of the TCR beta CDR3 regions used RNA transcripts (as template). First-round RT-PCR relied on HTBI primers, and a second-round multiplex PCR came next. Via MiXCR, TCRdb re-called the multiplex PCR reads, giving one row per CDR3 protein. Of 900,000 to 1,200,000 distinct CDR3 sequences listed, 35% to 45% were seen once; the top ten hold around 10%. These data come from a study of Graves' ophthalmopathy and Graves' hyperthyroidism. The CDR3 runs 20 residues. Germline V gives CDR1 SGHVS, CDR2 FNYEAQ. New diagnoses, under 2 months' duration, and ages 18 to 65 characterized the hyperthyroidism patients. General study findings and limits: For separating ophthalmopathy from stable hyperthyroidism, a 13-signature model gave approximately 90% sensitivity and around 80% specificity. The authors also found most expanded thyroid clonotypes above 0.001 frequency in blood.

This chain joins TRBV7-6 and TRBJ2-7; TRBD2 matches at 14 bases. TRBJ2-1 matches the DNA end more closely, so the J call is doubtful. Sequenced material: peripheral blood or thyroid tissue (not recorded which). The sequence came from an adult man with Graves' hyperthyroidism. The CDR3 DNA follows: TGTGCCAGCAGCTTCAAAACGACTAGCGGGAGGGCCAGTATATCTTATGAGCAGTTCTTC. Amino acid sequence: CASSFKTTSGRASISYEQFF.